Listed here are 22 T cell receptor beta chains from one sample, sequenced in a study of shared clonotypes between healthy human individuals. Profiling relied on immunoSEQ multiplex PCR, and the TCRdb table lists in-frame clones only, not all of them. The table has roughly 1,600,000 clones, 98% to 99% seen once. The specimen sequenced was naive CD4+ T cells sorted from blood. Subset denoted: CD45RA+ positively selected. The receptors here all came from a man aged 25 to 40 in good health.

Here the CDR3 reads CASSLGMYGYTF. The CDR3, as DNA: TGTGCCAGCAGTTTAGGAATGTATGGCTACACCTTC. The chain joins TRBV28 to TRBJ1-2; D remains unclear. The CDR3 spans 12 residues. V gave up 2 bases and J gave up 5 bases, with 6 bases separating them. Germline-derived CDR1 and CDR2 are MDHEN and SYDVKM.

V is TRBV28 and J is TRBJ1-5; the D is unclear. V lost 9 bases, J lost 2 bases, and 11 bases lay in between. This CDR3 spans 13 amino acids. The germline V gene has CDR1 MDHEN and CDR2 SYDVKM. CDR3 DNA: TGTGCCAGTAACCCCGTGGGCAATCAGCCCCAGCATTTT. Translated, it gives CASNPVGNQPQHF.

The rearrangement uses TRBV15 and TRBJ2-5; TRBD2 is a possible D gene (5 bases). Germline V gives CDR1 LNHNV, CDR2 YYDKDF (reference sequence). V was clipped by 0 bases and J by 0 bases, with 8 bases between them. This CDR3 is built from 15 residues. In DNA form, the CDR3 reads TGTGCCACCAGCAGAGACCCGGGGAACCAAGAGACCCAGTACTTC. Its translation is CATSRDPGNQETQYF.

The chain uses TRBV6-1 and TRBJ1-2; no clear D gene. Germline V gene data show CDR1 as MNHNS and CDR2 as SASEGT. V lost 2 bases, J lost 4 bases, and 14 bases lay in between. The CDR3 has 15 amino acids. CDR3 region: CASSESRQVIYGYTF. CDR3 nucleotide sequence: TGTGCCAGCAGTGAAAGTCGGCAGGTGATCTATGGCTACACCTTC.

The V and J genes are TRBV28 and TRBJ2-2; possibly TRBD2 for D (6 bases). Trimming left V 10 bases short and J 2 bases short, with 11 bases between. Germline V gives CDR1 MDHEN, CDR2 SYDVKM. This CDR3 is 13 amino acids long. This CDR3 is CAILGGNTGELFF. CDR3 coding DNA: TGTGCCATCCTGGGAGGAAACACCGGGGAGCTGTTTTTT.

This chain joins TRBV5-1 and TRBJ2-7; 12 bases are shared with TRBD2. CDR1 SGHRS and CDR2 YFSETQ come from the germline V gene. The CDR3 length is 17 residues. J gave up 0 bases and V 3 bases, and 7 bases lay outside the gene matches. The DNA of the CDR3 is TGCGCCAGCAGCTCACTAGCGGGAGGCTGGAGCTCCTACGAGCAGTACTTC. This encodes CASSSLAGGWSSYEQYF.

V usage is TRBV5-5 and J usage is TRBJ2-1, with TRBD2 matching over 10 bases. This CDR3 is 16 amino acids long. V dropped 0 bases and J dropped 7; count of bases not matched to a gene: 7. CDR1 and CDR2 from the germline V gene are SGHKS and YYEKEE (reference sequence). The CDR3 reads CASSLVLAGVVNEQFF. The DNA for the CDR3 is TGTGCCAGCAGCTTGGTGCTAGCGGGAGTAGTTAATGAGCAGTTCTTC. Drawing the rest from reference TRBV5-5 and TRBJ2-1, the complete variable domain is DAGVTQSPTHLIKTRGQQVTLRCSPISGHKSVSWYQQVLGQGPQFIFQYYEKEERGRGNFPDRFSARQFPNYSSELNVNALLLGDSALYLCASSLVLAGVVNEQFFGPGTRLTVL.

The chain joins TRBV19 to TRBJ1-1; TRBD1 matches at 11 bases. Germline V gene lookup returns CDR1 LNHDA and CDR2 SQIVND (reference sequence). This CDR3 has 12 residues. The J segment lost 11 bases and the V segment lost 5 bases, leaving 4 bases of the junction unmatched. CDR3 in DNA: TGTGCCAGTAGTGACCGGGACAGGGGGGCTTTCTTT. It is translated as CASSDRDRGAFF.

This chain connects TRBV2 to TRBJ2-2; either TRBD1 or TRBD2 may supply D (6 bases each). V was trimmed by 7 bases and J by 5 bases, leaving 11 bases between them. This CDR3 contains 13 residues. The germline V gene has CDR1 SNHLY and CDR2 FYNNEI. The CDR3 DNA reads as TGTGCCAGCATGGCGGGGACAACCGGGGAGCTGTTTTTT. This encodes CASMAGTTGELFF.

The chain combines TRBV19 with TRBJ1-5; D not certain. This CDR3 spans 15 amino acids. Trimming removed 3 bases at V and 0 bases at J, with 9 bases between. The germline V gene encodes CDR1 LNHDA and CDR2 SQIVND (reference sequence). The CDR3 bases are TGTGCCAGTAGTATGGGAGGGTATAGCAATCAGCCCCAGCATTTT. Translation gives CASSMGGYSNQPQHF.

The V call is TRBV18, the J call TRBJ2-2, with a possible D match to TRBD2 (5 bases). Trimming pared 8 bases from V and 5 bases from J, leaving 18 bases between. The CDR3 sequence is 15 residues long. Germline CDR1 KGHSH, CDR2 LQKENI. The CDR3 spells CASDLGDITTGELFF. Here the CDR3 DNA reads TGTGCCAGCGACCTCGGGGATATAACGACCGGGGAGCTGTTTTTT.

The chain links TRBV28 to TRBJ1-5; weak D call: TRBD1 (6 bases). This CDR3 region has 15 residues. Trimming removed 3 bases at V and 4 bases at J, with 13 bases between. Germline V lookup: CDR1 MDHEN, CDR2 SYDVKM. CDR3 amino acids: CASSFVRGRNQPQHF. The CDR3 DNA reads as TGTGCCAGCAGTTTTGTCAGGGGTAGGAATCAGCCCCAGCATTTT. The whole variable domain, remainder taken from reference TRBV28 and TRBJ1-5, is DVKVTQSSRYLVKRTGEKVFLECVQDMDHENMFWYRQDPGLGLRLIYFSYDVKMKEKGDIPEGYSVSREKKERFSLILESASTNQTSMYLCASSFVRGRNQPQHFGDGTRLSIL.

The chain joins TRBV5-1 to TRBJ1-1; TRBD1 matches 8 bases. V gave up 3 bases and J gave up 1 base; unmatched junction bases: 8. The CDR3 has 16 amino acids. Germline values: CDR1 SGHRS, CDR2 YFSETQ. For the CDR3, the DNA is TGCGCCAGCAGCTACGACAGGGGTGGTGGGAACACTGAAGCTTTCTTT. As protein: CASSYDRGGGNTEAFF.

The chain combines TRBV10-1 with TRBJ2-5; 10 nucleotides agree with TRBD2. Germline values: CDR1 WNHNN, CDR2 SYGVQD (reference sequence). With 6 bases clipped from V and 5 bases from J, the junction kept 12 bases outside the gene matches. The length of the CDR3 is 16 residues. The DNA for the CDR3 is TGCGCCAGCAGCAACGGCCAGCGGGAGGGTTTCGAGACCCAGTACTTC. Protein: CASSNGQREGFETQYF.

The chain combines TRBV5-4 with TRBJ2-6; 10 nucleotides match TRBD1. Per germline, CDR1 SGHNT and CDR2 YYREEE (reference sequence). V shed 6 bases, J shed 0 bases, and the junction held 6 bases outside the gene matches. The length of the CDR3 is 17 residues. The CDR3 sequence is CASTRTGGPSGANVLTF. In DNA form, the CDR3 reads TGTGCCAGCACCCGGACAGGGGGACCCTCTGGGGCCAACGTCCTGACTTTC.

The V call is TRBV7-7, the J call TRBJ2-1; 11 bases match TRBD2. CDR1 and CDR2 (germline): SSHAT, FNYEAQ (reference sequence). This CDR3 comprises 20 residues. V dropped 0 bases and J dropped 6; count of bases not matched to a gene: 16. Written as DNA, the CDR3 is TGTGCCAGCAGCTTAGCCCGCGCTAGCGGGAGGACGGGGGGTACCAATGAGCAGTTCTTC. This encodes CASSLARASGRTGGTNEQFF.

About this clone: An end of the junction differs from the germline gene, which may be a read error. This chain connects TRBV2 to TRBJ2-1; 11 bases line up with TRBD2. Germline V CDR1 and CDR2: SNHLY, FYNNEI. This CDR3 region has 16 residues. Written as DNA, the CDR3 is TGTGTCAGCAGAGGACCGGGACTAGCGGCTCCCAGAGGGCAGTTCTTC. This encodes CVSRGPGLAAPRGQFF.

This sequence joins TRBV6-6 and TRBJ2-7, with unresolved D. The V gene's germline CDR1 is MNHNY and CDR2 SVGAGI (reference sequence). V lost 7 bases and J 6 bases, leaving 16 bases between the germline ends. The CDR3 has 13 amino acids. The CDR3 coding sequence is TGTGCCAGCAAAGCATCGAACGTGGGCGAGCAGTACTTC. Its translation is CASKASNVGEQYF.

V gene TRBV12-1 combines with J gene TRBJ2-1; no DNA check was done on the table's D call, TRBD2. TRBV12-1 counts as a pseudogene. The CDR3 extends over 18 amino acids. CDR3 sequence (DNA): TGTGCCAGCAGCTTTGAAGGGACTAGCGGGAGGGATGTCCATGAGCAGTTCTTC. Its translation is CASSFEGTSGRDVHEQFF.

The chain couples TRBV28 to TRBJ2-3; 7 bases fit TRBD1. The CDR3 runs to 15 residues. In germline, CDR1 is MDHEN, CDR2 SYDVKM. Unmatched junction bases numbered 6, after V lost 4 bases and J lost 2 bases. CDR3 sequence (DNA): TGTGCCAGCAGTTCTACGGGACAGAACACAGATACGCAGTATTTT. Its translation: CASSSTGQNTDTQYF. Looking up the rest from reference TRBV28 and TRBJ2-3 gives the full variable domain: DVKVTQSSRYLVKRTGEKVFLECVQDMDHENMFWYRQDPGLGLRLIYFSYDVKMKEKGDIPEGYSVSREKKERFSLILESASTNQTSMYLCASSSTGQNTDTQYFGPGTRLTVL.

The chain joins TRBV28 to TRBJ2-1; 11 bases are shared with TRBD1. The CDR3 contains 15 residues. CDR1 MDHEN and CDR2 SYDVKM come from the germline V gene. The V and J ends lost 5 bases and 4 bases, in that order; junction bases with no gene match: 4. The CDR3 region is CASSPRDRGYNEQFF. DNA for the CDR3: TGTGCCAGCAGTCCCCGGGACAGGGGGTACAATGAGCAGTTCTTC.

This rearrangement joins TRBV10-1 to TRBJ2-1, with 9 bases identical to TRBD2. There are 17 residues in the CDR3. CDR1 and CDR2 from the germline V gene are WNHNN and SYGVQD (reference sequence). The V and J ends lost 2 bases and 1 base, in that order; junction bases with no gene match: 6. The CDR3 loop reads CASSEQSAGGSYNEQFF. In DNA form, the CDR3 reads TGCGCCAGCAGTGAGCAATCAGCGGGAGGATCCTACAATGAGCAGTTCTTC.